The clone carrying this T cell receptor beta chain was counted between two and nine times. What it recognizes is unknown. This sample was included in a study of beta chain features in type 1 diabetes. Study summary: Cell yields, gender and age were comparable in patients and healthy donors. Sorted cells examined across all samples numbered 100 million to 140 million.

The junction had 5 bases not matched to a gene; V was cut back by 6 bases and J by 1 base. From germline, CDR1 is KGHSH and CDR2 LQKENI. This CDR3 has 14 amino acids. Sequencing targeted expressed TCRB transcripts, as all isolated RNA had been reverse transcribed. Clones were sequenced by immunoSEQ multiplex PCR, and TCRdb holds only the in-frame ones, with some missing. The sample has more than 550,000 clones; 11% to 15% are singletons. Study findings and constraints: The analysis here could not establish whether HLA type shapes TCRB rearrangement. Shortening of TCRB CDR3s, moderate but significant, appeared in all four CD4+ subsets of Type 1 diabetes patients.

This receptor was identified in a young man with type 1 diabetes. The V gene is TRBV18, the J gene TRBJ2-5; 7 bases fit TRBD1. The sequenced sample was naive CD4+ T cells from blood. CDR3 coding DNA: TGTGCCAGCTCGCAGACAGGGATCCAAGAGACCCAGTACTTC. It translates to CASSQTGIQETQYF.